This TCR beta chain was sequenced during a study of human T cells and chemical hapten exposure. Indicated time point: patch test 2, 6 weeks after DPC sensitization. Treatment reported: therapeutic diphenylcyclopropenone sensitization with weekly scalp DPC. Unfractionated whole blood was the source of the extracted total RNA. MiXCR was run by TCRdb on the RACE reads, yielding one entry per CDR3 protein. The sample contains over 100,000 distinct CDR3 sequences, 9% to 9.5% of which appear only once. The V and J ends lost 2 bases and 3 bases, in that order; junction bases with no gene match: 15. This CDR3 contains 20 residues. Per the germline V gene, CDR1 is MNHEY and CDR2 is SVGAGI. This clonotype was observed a handful of times.

The sequence was collected from a woman between 40 and 50 years old with alopecia areata. Some clones in this sample may be carry-over from other donors' samples. V gene TRBV6-5 combines with J gene TRBJ2-3; 12 bases are a match to TRBD2. The sample in question was whole blood, obtained in connection with sensitization to the hapten diphenylcyclopropenone (DPC). The CDR3 nucleotides are TGTGCCAGCAGTTACACCCCGACTAGCGGGGGCCCTCTGGAGACAGATACGCAGTATTTT. Its translation is CASSYTPTSGGPLETDTQYF.